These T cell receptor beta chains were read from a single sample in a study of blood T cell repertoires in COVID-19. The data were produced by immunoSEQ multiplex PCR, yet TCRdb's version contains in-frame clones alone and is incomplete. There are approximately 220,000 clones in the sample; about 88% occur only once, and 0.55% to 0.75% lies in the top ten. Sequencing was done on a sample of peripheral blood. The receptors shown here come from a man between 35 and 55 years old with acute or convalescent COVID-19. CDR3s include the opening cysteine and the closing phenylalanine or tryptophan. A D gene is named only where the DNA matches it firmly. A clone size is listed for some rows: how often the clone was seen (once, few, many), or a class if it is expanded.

CDR3aa: CASSLTQPNTEAFF
CDR3nt: TGTGCCAGCAGCTTAACACAGCCGAACACTGAAGCTTTCTTT
d_gene: NA
abundance: NA
v_gene: TRBV7-2
j_gene: TRBJ1-1

CDR3aa: CASGGGNEQFF
CDR3nt: TGTGCCAGCGGCGGGGGCAATGAGCAGTTCTTC
d_gene: TRBD2
abundance: NA
v_gene: TRBV6-4
j_gene: TRBJ2-1

CDR3aa: CASSYYSYNEQFF
CDR3nt: TGTGCCAGCAGTTATTACAGCTACAATGAGCAGTTCTTC
d_gene: NA
abundance: NA
v_gene: TRBV2
j_gene: TRBJ2-1

CDR3aa: CASSFYGRGTGELFF
CDR3nt: TGTGCCAGCAGTTTCTATGGCAGGGGAACCGGGGAGCTGTTTTTT
d_gene: NA
abundance: NA
v_gene: TRBV28
j_gene: TRBJ2-2

CDR3aa: CASSRSSGRVNNEQFF
CDR3nt: TGTGCCAGTAGTAGATCGAGCGGGAGGGTCAACAATGAGCAGTTCTTC
d_gene: TRBD2
abundance: once
v_gene: TRBV19
j_gene: TRBJ2-1

CDR3aa: CASTGTGRVLGGYTF
CDR3nt: TGTGCCAGCACCGGGACAGGCCGTGTTCTAGGTGGCTACACCTTC
d_gene: TRBD1
abundance: NA
v_gene: TRBV28
j_gene: TRBJ1-2

CDR3aa: CASSEGLYEQYF
CDR3nt: TGTGCCAGCAGTGAGGGACTATACGAGCAGTACTTC
d_gene: TRBD2
abundance: NA
v_gene: TRBV28
j_gene: TRBJ2-7

CDR3aa: CASSSTGGTGELFF
CDR3nt: TGTGCCAGTAGTTCGACAGGGGGCACCGGGGAGCTGTTTTTT
d_gene: TRBD1
abundance: NA
v_gene: TRBV19
j_gene: TRBJ2-2

CDR3aa: CASSPFTGTPISNTEAFF
CDR3nt: TGTGCCAGCAGCCCTTTTACAGGGACCCCTATTTCGAACACTGAAGCTTTCTTT
d_gene: NA
abundance: NA
v_gene: TRBV25-1
j_gene: TRBJ1-1

CDR3aa: CASSQAGLGYIYNEQFF
CDR3nt: TGTGCCAGCAGCCAAGCGGGACTAGGCTATATCTACAATGAGCAGTTCTTC
d_gene: TRBD2
abundance: NA
v_gene: TRBV3-1/TRBV3-2
j_gene: TRBJ2-1

CDR3aa: CASSTRDRGYNEQFF
CDR3nt: TGTGCCAGCAGCACCCGGGACAGGGGGTACAATGAGCAGTTCTTC
d_gene: TRBD1
abundance: NA
v_gene: TRBV3-1/TRBV3-2
j_gene: TRBJ2-1

CDR3aa: CASSYYTGGYEQYF
CDR3nt: TGTGCCAGCAGTTATTATACAGGGGGCTACGAGCAGTACTTC
d_gene: TRBD1
abundance: NA
v_gene: TRBV6-2/TRBV6-3
j_gene: TRBJ2-7

CDR3aa: CASTRPGTDLIGYTF
CDR3nt: TGTGCCAGCACCCGGCCCGGGACAGACCTCATTGGCTACACCTTC
d_gene: TRBD1
abundance: few
v_gene: TRBV28
j_gene: TRBJ1-2

CDR3aa: CATSDPGFPGELFF
CDR3nt: TGTGCCACCAGTGACCCAGGGTTTCCCGGGGAGCTGTTTTTT
d_gene: NA
abundance: NA
v_gene: TRBV24-1
j_gene: TRBJ2-2

CDR3aa: CASSGRAGTRDEQFF
CDR3nt: TGTGCCAGCAGTGGTCGAGCCGGGACTAGGGATGAGCAGTTCTTC
d_gene: TRBD2
abundance: once
v_gene: TRBV6-4
j_gene: TRBJ2-1

CDR3aa: CASSLASTGREKLFF
CDR3nt: TGTGCCAGCAGCTTAGCGAGCACAGGGCGCGAAAAACTGTTTTTT
d_gene: NA
abundance: NA
v_gene: TRBV7-9
j_gene: TRBJ1-4

CDR3aa: CASGTGAEKLFF
CDR3nt: TGTGCCAGCGGGACAGGGGCTGAAAAACTGTTTTTT
d_gene: TRBD1
abundance: NA
v_gene: TRBV18
j_gene: TRBJ1-4

CDR3aa: CASSLRRGETQYF
CDR3nt: TGTGCCAGCAGTTTAAGGAGGGGCGAGACCCAGTACTTC
d_gene: NA
abundance: few
v_gene: TRBV27
j_gene: TRBJ2-5

CDR3aa: CASSQDVGTRGGEQYF
CDR3nt: TGTGCCAGCAGCCAAGATGTAGGGACCCGGGGGGGCGAGCAGTACTTC
d_gene: TRBD2
abundance: NA
v_gene: TRBV3-1/TRBV3-2
j_gene: TRBJ2-7

CDR3aa: CASSLETSTDTQYF
CDR3nt: TGTGCCAGCTCACTGGAGACTAGCACAGATACGCAGTATTTT
d_gene: NA
abundance: NA
v_gene: TRBV18
j_gene: TRBJ2-3

CDR3aa: CASSPGQGATFTDTQYF
CDR3nt: TGTGCCAGCAGCCCGGGACAGGGGGCAACCTTCACAGATACGCAGTATTTT
d_gene: TRBD1
abundance: NA
v_gene: TRBV9
j_gene: TRBJ2-3

CDR3aa: CASSYEPGLPSYNEQFF
CDR3nt: TGTGCCAGCAGTTACGAACCGGGACTCCCATCCTACAATGAGCAGTTCTTC
d_gene: NA
abundance: NA
v_gene: TRBV6-2/TRBV6-3
j_gene: TRBJ2-1

CDR3aa: CASSFMGVPGELFF
CDR3nt: TGTGCCAGCAGCTTTATGGGAGTACCCGGGGAGCTGTTTTTT
d_gene: NA
abundance: few
v_gene: TRBV5-4
j_gene: TRBJ2-2

CDR3aa: CASSLFGQDLGEQFF
CDR3nt: TGTGCCAGCAGTTTATTCGGACAGGACCTAGGGGAGCAGTTCTTC
d_gene: TRBD1
abundance: NA
v_gene: TRBV27
j_gene: TRBJ2-1

CDR3aa: CASSPRREETQYF
CDR3nt: TGTGCCAGCTCACCGCGCAGGGAAGAGACCCAGTACTTC
d_gene: NA
abundance: once
v_gene: TRBV18
j_gene: TRBJ2-5

CDR3aa: CASSYGQGASNYGYTF
CDR3nt: TGCGCCAGCAGCTACGGACAGGGGGCGAGTAACTATGGCTACACCTTC
d_gene: TRBD1
abundance: NA
v_gene: TRBV5-1
j_gene: TRBJ1-2

CDR3aa: CASSRRTAMGNQPQHF
CDR3nt: TGTGCCAGCAGCCGGAGGACAGCTATGGGCAATCAGCCCCAGCATTTT
d_gene: NA
abundance: NA
v_gene: TRBV7-8
j_gene: TRBJ1-5

CDR3aa: CASSLDSGSSTDTQYF
CDR3nt: TGTGCCAGCAGCTTAGACAGTGGATCTAGCACAGATACGCAGTATTTT
d_gene: NA
abundance: NA
v_gene: TRBV7-9
j_gene: TRBJ2-3

CDR3aa: CASSLSAFGGANVLTF
CDR3nt: TGTGCCAGCAGCTTGTCTGCGTTCGGGGGGGCCAACGTCCTGACTTTC
d_gene: NA
abundance: once
v_gene: TRBV7-6
j_gene: TRBJ2-6

CDR3aa: CASRRTGDNSPLHF
CDR3nt: TGTGCCAGCAGGCGCACAGGGGATAATTCACCCCTCCACTTT
d_gene: TRBD1
abundance: NA
v_gene: TRBV6-5
j_gene: TRBJ1-6

CDR3aa: CAISTGQGSTNYGYTF
CDR3nt: TGTGCCATCAGTACGGGACAGGGTTCAACTAACTATGGCTACACCTTC
d_gene: TRBD1
abundance: NA
v_gene: TRBV10-3
j_gene: TRBJ1-2

CDR3aa: CASSQGIAGGSSYEQYF
CDR3nt: TGTGCCAGCAGCCAGGGCATAGCGGGGGGGAGCTCCTACGAGCAGTACTTC
d_gene: TRBD2
abundance: once
v_gene: TRBV3-1/TRBV3-2
j_gene: TRBJ2-7

CDR3aa: CATSDSPRTGSSYNEQFF
CDR3nt: TGTGCCACCAGTGATTCCCCCCGAACAGGGAGCTCCTACAATGAGCAGTTCTTC
d_gene: NA
abundance: NA
v_gene: TRBV24-1
j_gene: TRBJ2-1

CDR3aa: CASKGQGVGGYTF
CDR3nt: TGTGCCAGCAAGGGACAGGGGGTTGGAGGCTACACCTTC
d_gene: TRBD1
abundance: NA
v_gene: TRBV2
j_gene: TRBJ1-2

CDR3aa: CASRLFQGYEQFF
CDR3nt: TGTGCCAGCAGGTTATTTCAGGGGTATGAGCAGTTCTTC
d_gene: NA
abundance: NA
v_gene: TRBV28
j_gene: TRBJ2-1

CDR3aa: CASSFYGSLSSTDTQYF
CDR3nt: TGTGCCAGCAGTTTCTATGGTTCGTTATCTAGCACAGATACGCAGTATTTT
d_gene: NA
abundance: few
v_gene: TRBV28
j_gene: TRBJ2-3

CDR3aa: CASSYSDGNSPLHF
CDR3nt: TGTGCCAGCAGTTACTCAGACGGGAATTCACCCCTCCACTTT
d_gene: NA
abundance: NA
v_gene: TRBV6-5
j_gene: TRBJ1-6

CDR3aa: CASSWQGDTGELFF
CDR3nt: TGTGCCAGCAGTTGGCAGGGCGACACCGGGGAGCTGTTTTTT
d_gene: NA
abundance: NA
v_gene: TRBV6-5
j_gene: TRBJ2-2

CDR3aa: CASSTPSLAGGPNTGELFF
CDR3nt: TGTGCCAGCAGTACTCCCTCCCTAGCGGGGGGACCGAACACCGGGGAGCTGTTTTTT
d_gene: TRBD2
abundance: NA
v_gene: TRBV27
j_gene: TRBJ2-2

CDR3aa: CASSPNPQGLYEQYF
CDR3nt: TGCGCCAGCAGCCCGAACCCCCAGGGTCTCTACGAGCAGTACTTC
d_gene: NA
abundance: NA
v_gene: TRBV5-1
j_gene: TRBJ2-7

CDR3aa: CAISDPHTGREGLRETQYF
CDR3nt: TGTGCCATCAGTGACCCTCATACAGGGCGGGAGGGCCTTAGAGAGACCCAGTACTTC
d_gene: TRBD2
abundance: NA
v_gene: TRBV10-3
j_gene: TRBJ2-5

CDR3aa: CSARPVGGNEQFF
CDR3nt: TGCAGCGCCAGACCCGTAGGGGGCAATGAGCAGTTCTTC
d_gene: NA
abundance: NA
v_gene: TRBV29-1
j_gene: TRBJ2-1

CDR3aa: CASSWGGPVGGEQFF
CDR3nt: TGTGCCAGCAGCTGGGGGGGGCCCGTGGGCGGAGAGCAGTTCTTC
d_gene: NA
abundance: NA
v_gene: TRBV7-6
j_gene: TRBJ2-1

CDR3aa: CASSPTDSSGSYEQYF
CDR3nt: TGTGCCAGCTCACCCACGGACAGCTCGGGCTCCTACGAGCAGTACTTC
d_gene: NA
abundance: once
v_gene: TRBV18
j_gene: TRBJ2-7

CDR3aa: CASSEVVGQAYNEQFF
CDR3nt: TGTGCCAGCAGTGAGGTGGTGGGACAGGCTTACAATGAGCAGTTCTTC
d_gene: TRBD1
abundance: NA
v_gene: TRBV2
j_gene: TRBJ2-1

CDR3aa: CASSLGLAGENIQYF
CDR3nt: TGTGCCAGCAGCTTAGGTCTAGCGGGGGAAAACATTCAGTACTTC
d_gene: TRBD2
abundance: NA
v_gene: TRBV7-9
j_gene: TRBJ2-4

CDR3aa: CASSAPGTPEAFF
CDR3nt: TGCGCCAGCAGTGCCCCGGGAACACCAGAAGCTTTCTTT
d_gene: NA
abundance: NA
v_gene: TRBV10-2
j_gene: TRBJ1-1

CDR3aa: CASSDGTGGFWDNQPQHF
CDR3nt: TGTGCCAGCAGTGACGGGACAGGGGGTTTTTGGGACAATCAGCCCCAGCATTTT
d_gene: TRBD1
abundance: NA
v_gene: TRBV2
j_gene: TRBJ1-5

CDR3aa: CASIGREEYEQYF
CDR3nt: TGTGCCAGCATTGGCCGGGAAGAATACGAGCAGTACTTC
d_gene: NA
abundance: once
v_gene: TRBV2
j_gene: TRBJ2-7

CDR3aa: CAARPRLASVSGANVLTF
CDR3nt: TGTGCCGCCCGTCCCCGACTAGCGTCCGTCTCTGGGGCCAACGTCCTGACTTTC
d_gene: TRBD2
abundance: once
v_gene: TRBV27
j_gene: TRBJ2-6

CDR3aa: CATGQFSSYEQYF
CDR3nt: TGTGCCACCGGACAGTTTAGCTCCTACGAGCAGTACTTC
d_gene: NA
abundance: NA
v_gene: TRBV19
j_gene: TRBJ2-7